This TCR beta chain was recovered during a study of metastatic and nonmetastatic thyroid tumors. Germline-derived CDR1 and CDR2 are DFQATT and SNEGSKA (reference sequence). Trimming took off 5 bases at V and 2 bases at J, with 16 bases between the two ends. This CDR3 has 14 amino acids. None of the patients had undergone any treatment ahead of thyroid surgery. Via MiXCR, TCRdb re-called the PCR reads. The repertoire holds just over 20,000 clones, with around a sixth as singletons. The sequenced sample consisted of blood. This chain connects TRBV20-1 to TRBJ2-7, with D uncertain. This receptor was identified in a female donor with papillary thyroid cancer or a benign thyroid nodule (not recorded which). Some clones in this sample may be carry-over from other donors' samples. CDR3 protein: CSAPAGREPYEQYF. DNA for the CDR3: TGCAGTGCTCCGGCCGGTCGAGAGCCCTACGAGCAGTACTTC.